Listed here are 17 T cell receptor beta chains from one sample, sequenced in a study of neurological immune-mediated disorders. TCRdb itself ran the 5' RACE reads through MiXCR, one entry per CDR3 protein. The data hold fewer than 85,000 distinct CDR3 sequences, with almost 4% observed a single time. The sample comprised PBMCs. The receptors stem from a young man with multiple sclerosis.

The sample holds many counts of this clonotype. The chain recombines TRBV7-2 with TRBJ2-1; no clear D. Germline loops: CDR1 SGHTA, CDR2 FQGNSA. CDR3 size: 11 residues. V lost 3 bases to trimming and J lost 5 bases, with 2 bases between them. The CDR3 coding sequence is TGTGCCAGCAGCTTCCACAATGAGCAGTTCTTC. It specifies CASSFHNEQFF.

V and J are TRBV7-9 and TRBJ2-3; possibly TRBD2 for D (6 bases). The CDR3 totals 14 residues. The V gene's germline CDR1 is SEHNR and CDR2 FQNEAQ (reference sequence). V lost 6 bases to trimming and J lost 5 bases, with 15 bases between them. The CDR3 is CASRVPGVQDTQYF. The CDR3, as DNA: TGTGCCAGCAGGGTACCGGGGGTGCAAGATACGCAGTATTTT.

This clonotype came up many times. The V and J genes are TRBV27 and TRBJ1-1; D is unclear. Germline values: CDR1 MNHEY, CDR2 SMNVEV (reference sequence). Between the trimmed V and J ends, which lost 7 bases and 0 bases, there was a span of 12 bases. The CDR3 is 14 residues long. The CDR3 loop reads CASKVLGLNTEAFF. CDR3 DNA sequence: TGTGCCAGCAAAGTCCTCGGATTGAACACTGAAGCTTTCTTT.

This clonotype came up many times. V is TRBV15 and J is TRBJ1-5; unclear D gene. With 1 base removed from V and 1 base from J, the gap between germline ends came to 5 bases. This CDR3 comprises 14 residues. Germline assignment: CDR1 LNHNV and CDR2 YYDKDF (reference sequence). This CDR3 is CATSRGVSNQPQHF. DNA for the CDR3: TGTGCCACCAGCAGAGGTGTAAGCAATCAGCCCCAGCATTTT. Full variable domain (remainder filled in from reference TRBV15 and TRBJ1-5): DAMVIQNPRYQVTQFGKPVTLSCSQTLNHNVMYWYQQKSSQAPKLLFHYYDKDFNNEADTPDNFQSRRPNTSFCFLDIRSPGLGDTAMYLCATSRGVSNQPQHFGDGTRLSIL.

Many counts were recorded for this clonotype. The chain joins TRBV4-1 to TRBJ1-1; maybe TRBD1 (5 bases). Per germline, CDR1 MGHRA and CDR2 YSYEKL. Trimming pared 4 bases from V and 5 bases from J, leaving 14 bases between. The CDR3 loop spans 14 amino acids. The CDR3 coding sequence is TGCGCCAGCAGCCTCGAGGGGTTGGAAACTGAAGCTTTCTTT. Protein: CASSLEGLETEAFF.

This clonotype was recorded at least ten times. CDR3 DNA: TGTGCCAGCACCACCGGACCCAGCACCGGGGAGCTGTTTTTT. It specifies CASTTGPSTGELFF. The rearrangement joins TRBV12-3 or TRBV12-4 to TRBJ2-2, with unresolved D. Trimming cost V 7 bases and J 4 bases, with 13 bases left between them. The CDR3 consists of 14 residues.

This clonotype was found many times. The rearrangement uses TRBV20-1 and TRBJ2-1; D unresolved. V lost 5 bases to trimming and J lost 2 bases, with 13 bases between them. From germline, CDR1 is DFQATT and CDR2 SNEGSKA (reference sequence). The CDR3 is made up of 14 amino acids. The CDR3 DNA sequence: TGCAGTGCTCTGGACCGAGAAACCTACAATGAGCAGTTCTTC. Encoded protein: CSALDRETYNEQFF.

This clonotype was found many times. V usage is TRBV9 and J usage is TRBJ2-7; 11 nucleotides align to TRBD2. Germline V gene sequence: CDR1 SGDLS, CDR2 YYNGEE. The CDR3 is 16 residues long. Trimming took 2 bases from V and 7 from J; bases not matched to a gene: 11. The CDR3 bases are TGTGCCAGCAGCGTCGGACTAGCGGGCCCGGAGGGGGAGCAGTACTTC. Translation gives CASSVGLAGPEGEQYF.

This clonotype was counted many times. The rearrangement links TRBV20-1 to TRBJ1-1; the D is unclear. The CDR3 is made up of 14 amino acids. The V gene lost 0 bases and the J gene lost 5 bases, with 13 bases spanning the gap. Germline V gives CDR1 DFQATT, CDR2 SNEGSKA (reference sequence). In nucleotides, the CDR3 is TGCAGTGCTAGAGAGGGAGTTGTGGGGACTGAAGCTTTCTTT. This gives the protein CSAREGVVGTEAFF.

This clonotype appeared a few times. The chain couples TRBV14 to TRBJ1-2, with 10 bases fitting TRBD1. The J segment lost 8 bases and the V segment lost 4 bases, leaving 10 bases of the junction unmatched. In germline, CDR1 is SGHDN, CDR2 FVKESK. CDR3 size: 15 residues. The CDR3 DNA sequence: TGTGCCAGCAGCCGAGTTGGGACAGGGGTCGGCGGCTACACCTTC. Its protein is CASSRVGTGVGGYTF.

In regard to this clonotype: One base away lies a much larger clone, so this may be a sequencing read error. The CDR3 DNA is TGCGCCAGCAGTGAGTCCGGGGGGACGAAGGATGAGCAGTTCTTC. It translates to CASSESGGTKDEQFF. The chain is built from TRBV10-1 and TRBJ2-1, with 7 bases fitting TRBD2. The CDR3 consists of 15 residues. V shed 0 bases and J 8 bases; nucleotides not matched to a gene: 7. Germline-derived CDR1 and CDR2 are WNHNN and SYGVQD (reference sequence).

This clonotype has more than one count but fewer than ten. A read error may be the cause here, since a much bigger clone is one base away. The V gene is TRBV18, the J gene TRBJ1-4; D gene unclear. Per germline, CDR1 KGHSH and CDR2 LQKENI. This CDR3 region has 16 residues. The ends were cut back, 3 bases at V and 6 bases at J, with 17 bases in the middle. The CDR3 is CASSPENRERDEKLFF. CDR3 coding DNA: TGTGCCAGCTCACCCGAAAACCGGGAAAGGGATGAAAAACTGTTTTTT.

This clonotype was seen only a few times. V usage is TRBV10-2 and J usage is TRBJ2-2; D is possibly TRBD1 (5 bases). V lost 4 bases to trimming and J lost 3 bases, with 15 bases between them. In germline, CDR1 is WSHSY, CDR2 SAAADI. The CDR3 spans 16 residues. CDR3 nucleotide sequence: TGCGCCAGCAGTGTCGCCAAGGGGTTGGACACCGGGGAGCTGTTTTTT. It is translated as CASSVAKGLDTGELFF.

V and J are TRBV18 and TRBJ2-5; D unclear. The germline V gene encodes CDR1 KGHSH and CDR2 LQKENI. Between the trimmed V and J ends, which lost 2 bases and 7 bases, there was a span of 11 bases. The CDR3 runs 13 residues. The CDR3 sequence is CASSPTDWGTQYF. In nucleotides, the CDR3 is TGTGCCAGCTCACCAACCGACTGGGGGACCCAGTACTTC.

This chain links TRBV9 with TRBJ2-1; 9 positions match TRBD2. The germline CDR1 and CDR2 sequences are SGDLS and YYNGEE. This CDR3 has 16 residues. V lost 4 bases, J lost 6 bases, and 11 bases stayed unmatched. The CDR3 sequence: CASSTSRAGGLNEQFF. The DNA for the CDR3 is TGTGCCAGCAGCACATCTAGGGCGGGGGGGCTCAATGAGCAGTTCTTC.

Many counts were recorded for this clonotype. This chain joins TRBV5-1 and TRBJ2-3; D possibly corresponds to TRBD2 (5 bases). Trimming removed 2 bases from V and 0 bases from J, with 10 bases in between. The CDR3 length is 15 residues. Germline values: CDR1 SGHRS, CDR2 YFSETQ. This chain's CDR3 is CASSFNGGSTDTQYF. The CDR3 DNA is TGCGCCAGCAGCTTCAATGGAGGCAGCACAGATACGCAGTATTTT.

Ten or more counts support this clonotype. The gene calls are TRBV7-9 and TRBJ1-1; D is undetermined. Germline V CDR1 and CDR2: SEHNR, FQNEAQ (reference sequence). The V and J ends lost 2 bases and 8 bases respectively, with 12 bases between them. The CDR3 runs to 13 residues. The CDR3 DNA sequence: TGTGCCAGCAGCTTAAGGGCCGACGTAGAAGCTTTCTTT. This encodes CASSLRADVEAFF.